The next 5 T cell receptor beta chains were all read from a single sample in a study of CD8+CD57+ T cells in acquired aplastic anemia. Patients picked for sequencing had shown CD8+CD57+ cell expansion detected by flow cytometry. TCR beta VDJ and CDR3 profiling used genomic DNA as template. MiXCR, run by TCRdb on the reads, gives a single entry per CDR3 protein. In the table there are 150,000 to 200,000 distinct CDR3 sequences, less than 60% of which are singletons. Sample: sorted CD4+, CD8+, or CD8+CD57+ T cells (not recorded which) from PBMCs. Receptors were obtained from a human donor with aplastic anemia.

This clonotype occurred a few times. The V gene is TRBV10-3, the J gene TRBJ1-6; D uncertain. The CDR3 has 16 amino acids. The germline V gene encodes CDR1 ENHRY and CDR2 SYGVKD. V lost 6 bases and J 0 bases, leaving 12 bases between the germline ends. The CDR3 region has the DNA TGTGCCATCAGGGACTCTCACGCCTCCTATAATTCACCCCTCCACTTT. This codes for CAIRDSHASYNSPLHF.

This clonotype was recorded at least ten times. The chain couples TRBV5-1 to TRBJ1-2, with a tentative D call TRBD1 (5 bases). Per germline, CDR1 SGHRS and CDR2 YFSETQ. V lost 0 bases and J lost 4, with 13 bases in between. The CDR3 spans 15 residues. The CDR3 protein is CASSLDAGQVYGYTF. CDR3 nucleotides: TGCGCCAGCAGCTTGGACGCGGGGCAGGTCTATGGCTACACCTTC.

In its sample, this clonotype was seen many times. This chain joins TRBV6-1 and TRBJ2-1; the D gene is possibly TRBD2 (6 bases). Germline V gives CDR1 MNHNS, CDR2 SASEGT. The CDR3 is made up of 14 amino acids. The V and J ends lost 8 bases and 0 bases respectively, with 11 bases between them. CDR3 sequence reads: CASEAGSSYNEQFF. DNA of the CDR3: TGTGCCAGCGAGGCGGGAAGCTCCTACAATGAGCAGTTCTTC.

This clonotype was recorded many times. This sequence joins TRBV2 and TRBJ2-2; D not certain. This CDR3 has 12 amino acids. V lost 7 bases to trimming and J lost 8 bases, with 11 bases between them. CDR1 and CDR2 from the germline V gene are SNHLY and FYNNEI. CDR3 loop: CASKLDVGELFF. CDR3 sequence (DNA): TGTGCCAGCAAATTGGATGTAGGGGAGCTGTTTTTT.

The chain has TRBV24-1 and TRBJ1-2, with TRBD1 identical over 9 bases. Germline values: CDR1 KGHDR, CDR2 SFDVKD. The V gene end was trimmed by 3 bases and the J gene end by 10 bases; junction bases not matched to a gene: 11. This CDR3 comprises 15 residues. CDR3 residues: CATSDPGTGKKDYTF. CDR3 coding DNA: TGTGCCACCAGTGATCCCGGGACAGGGAAAAAGGACTACACCTTC.